A selection of T cell receptor beta chains follows, all from one sample in a study of blood T cells in healthy people across ages. TCRdb re-derived calls from the 5' RACE reads in MiXCR, one entry per CDR3 protein. This sample has hundreds of thousands of distinct CDR3 sequences, with 56% found just once. Sequencing was carried out using blood. Every receptor here comes from a man aged 35 to 55 in good health. The CDR3 runs from the conserved cysteine through the conserved F or W. D genes are given only for firm matches. Clone size, where shown, is once, few, many, or a class for clones that have expanded.

.	TRBD1	TRBV6-6	TRBJ2-4	TGTGCCAGCAAAGTACAGGGGGCTAGTGGCAAAAACATTCAGTACTTC	CASKVQGASGKNIQYF
.	.	TRBV20-1	TRBJ2-1	TGCAGTGCTAGAGTGGGGGGGCCGTTTAATGAGCAGTTCTTC	CSARVGGPFNEQFF
many	.	TRBV6-6	TRBJ2-1	TGTGCCAGCAGTTACTCGGATTACAATGAGCAGTTCTTC	CASSYSDYNEQFF
.	TRBD1	TRBV20-1	TRBJ1-2	TGCAGTGCTAGTGCGCCAGGGGGCGAGGATGGCTACACCTTC	CSASAPGGEDGYTF
.	TRBD1	TRBV12-5	TRBJ1-2	TGTGCTAGTGGTTTGCAGGGGGACAGGGAAAACTATGGCTACACCTTC	CASGLQGDRENYGYTF
.	.	TRBV6-6	TRBJ2-1	TGTGCCAGCAGTCGCCCGCCCGGTAGGGGAGGGGGCAATGAGCAGTTCTTC	CASSRPPGRGGGNEQFF
.	.	TRBV10-3	TRBJ2-1	TGTGCCATCAGTCGCGAGGCTGGGACTGAGCAGTTCTTC	CAISREAGTEQFF
.	TRBD2	TRBV29-1	TRBJ2-5	TGCAGCGTCGCGACTAGCGGGGGCGGCAATGAGCAGTACTTC	CSVATSGGGNEQYF
.	TRBD2	TRBV20-1	TRBJ2-7	TGCAGTGCTCCAAACGGACTAGCGGGGGGCTACGAGCAGTACTTC	CSAPNGLAGGYEQYF
.	.	TRBV5-1	TRBJ1-5	TGCGCCAGCAGCCCGCAGGGATGGGTAAGCCAGCCCCAGCATTTT	CASSPQGWVSQPQHF
.	TRBD2	TRBV18	TRBJ2-1	TGTGCCAGCGCGAGCGGGAACTTCTACAATGAGCAGTTCTTC	CASASGNFYNEQFF
.	TRBD2	TRBV11-2	TRBJ2-1	TGTGCCAGCAGCCAGACTCCGGCGGAGGGAGGGAATGAGCAGTTCTTC	CASSQTPAEGGNEQFF
.	.	TRBV5-6	TRBJ2-3	TGTGCCAGCAGCCTAGAGCGGTGGGCAGGAGATACGCAGTATTTT	CASSLERWAGDTQYF
.	.	TRBV6-5	TRBJ2-1	TGTGCCAGCAGGGGAGGACCCAGGGTTTATGAGCAGTTCTTC	CASRGGPRVYEQFF
.	TRBD1	TRBV7-9	TRBJ1-4	TGTGCCAGCAGCCTTGGACAGGGGGGTAATGAAAAACTGTTTTTT	CASSLGQGGNEKLFF
once	TRBD1	TRBV20-1	TRBJ1-2	TGCAGTGCAACGACAGGGGGGAACTATGGCTACACCTTC	CSATTGGNYGYTF
.	.	TRBV7-2	TRBJ1-2	TGTGCCAGCAGCCTCAATGCGGGCCTCTATGGCTACACCTTC	CASSLNAGLYGYTF
.	TRBD1	TRBV12-3/TRBV12-4	TRBJ2-7	TGTGCCAGCAGTTTTAAAACGGGGACAGGGGGGACCTACGAGCAGTACTTC	CASSFKTGTGGTYEQYF
.	.	TRBV13	TRBJ1-2	TGTGCCAGCAGCTTAGCGTGGGGACGGAACTATGGCTACACCTTC	CASSLAWGRNYGYTF
.	.	TRBV2	TRBJ2-5	TGTGCCAGCAGTGAAGTCAGGGCCCAAGAGACCCAGTACTTC	CASSEVRAQETQYF
.	.	TRBV5-1	TRBJ2-5	TGCGCCAGCAGCTTGGCGCGGTCCCAAGAGACCCAGTACTTC	CASSLARSQETQYF
.	TRBD2	TRBV4-3	TRBJ2-7	TGCGCCAGCAGCCCCGGGACTAGCGGGACTATTTACGAGCAGTACTTC	CASSPGTSGTIYEQYF
.	.	TRBV10-3	TRBJ2-4	TGTGCCATCATAGGGTCGGCCTCGTTAGCCAAAAACATTCAGTACTTC	CAIIGSASLAKNIQYF
.	TRBD1	TRBV29-1	TRBJ2-2	TGCAGCGCGGGACAGTTCAACACCGGGGAGCTGTTTTTT	CSAGQFNTGELFF